Listed below are T cell receptor beta chains from one sample, sequenced in a study of cytomegalovirus exposure and HLA in healthy donors. Libraries were prepared by immunoSEQ multiplex PCR; TCRdb keeps only in-frame clonotypes and omits some of them. The table has 120,000 or so clones, approximately 78% seen once. Material: PBMCs. Every receptor here comes from a man aged 25 to 45 in good health and CMV-seropositive. CDR3s include the opening cysteine and the closing phenylalanine or tryptophan. The D gene is left open where the match is weak. For some rows the clone size is stated as once, few or many, or as a class when expanded; others skip it.

clone_size: NA; v_call: TRBV5-1; d_call: TRBD2; j_call: TRBJ2-1; cdr3_length: 13; cdr3_nt: TGCGCCAGCAGCTTCGGGACTAGCCATGAGCAGTTCTTC; cdr3_aa: CASSFGTSHEQFF
clone_size: NA; v_call: TRBV11-2; d_call: NA; j_call: TRBJ2-3; cdr3_length: 16; cdr3_nt: TGTGCCAGCAACCCCCGGCCCCAGCGGGGCACAGATACGCAGTATTTT; cdr3_aa: CASNPRPQRGTDTQYF
clone_size: few; v_call: TRBV4-2; d_call: NA; j_call: TRBJ1-5; cdr3_length: 14; cdr3_nt: TGTGCCAGCAGCCAAGTGACAGGTGGGCAGCCCCAGCATTTT; cdr3_aa: CASSQVTGGQPQHF
clone_size: NA; v_call: TRBV7-2; d_call: NA; j_call: TRBJ1-5; cdr3_length: 14; cdr3_nt: TGTGCCAGCAGCGCGAGACAGAACAATCAGCCCCAGCATTTT; cdr3_aa: CASSARQNNQPQHF
clone_size: NA; v_call: TRBV5-1; d_call: TRBD1; j_call: TRBJ2-3; cdr3_length: 15; cdr3_nt: TGCGCCAGCAGGGAGACAGGGGCGATGGCAGATACGCAGTATTTT; cdr3_aa: CASRETGAMADTQYF
clone_size: NA; v_call: TRBV4-2; d_call: NA; j_call: TRBJ1-5; cdr3_length: 16; cdr3_nt: TGTGCCAGCAGCCAAGCAGGGCCCCCGTTTAATCAGCCCCAGCATTTT; cdr3_aa: CASSQAGPPFNQPQHF
clone_size: NA; v_call: TRBV11-2; d_call: NA; j_call: TRBJ1-5; cdr3_length: 15; cdr3_nt: TGTGCCAGCAGCTTTGGGCAGGCTAGCAATCAGCCCCAGCATTTT; cdr3_aa: CASSFGQASNQPQHF
clone_size: NA; v_call: TRBV6-5; d_call: NA; j_call: TRBJ2-5; cdr3_length: 16; cdr3_nt: TGTGCCAGCAGTTACTCGATCCCAGGTCAAGGAGAGACCCAGTACTTC; cdr3_aa: CASSYSIPGQGETQYF
clone_size: NA; v_call: TRBV5-1; d_call: TRBD1; j_call: TRBJ2-7; cdr3_length: 14; cdr3_nt: TGCGCCAGCAGCAAAGACAGGGGGGCCTACGAGCAGTACTTC; cdr3_aa: CASSKDRGAYEQYF
clone_size: NA; v_call: TRBV7-9; d_call: TRBD1; j_call: TRBJ1-1; cdr3_length: 13; cdr3_nt: TGTGCCAGCAGCTTACCCGGGACAGGTGAAGCTTTCTTT; cdr3_aa: CASSLPGTGEAFF
clone_size: NA; v_call: TRBV23-1; d_call: TRBD1; j_call: TRBJ1-2; cdr3_length: 14; cdr3_nt: TGCGCCAGCAGTCAATTCGGACAGGGGGGCGGCTACACCTTC; cdr3_aa: CASSQFGQGGGYTF
clone_size: NA; v_call: TRBV7-6; d_call: NA; j_call: TRBJ1-2; cdr3_length: 14; cdr3_nt: TGTGCCAGCAGCTTAGGGGGGGGCGGCTATGGCTACACCTTC; cdr3_aa: CASSLGGGGYGYTF
clone_size: few; v_call: TRBV5-4; d_call: NA; j_call: TRBJ2-7; cdr3_length: 13; cdr3_nt: TGTGCCAGCAGCTTTGGGGCTTCCTACGAGCAGTACTTC; cdr3_aa: CASSFGASYEQYF
clone_size: NA; v_call: TRBV30; d_call: TRBD2; j_call: TRBJ2-7; cdr3_length: 16; cdr3_nt: TGTGCCTGGAGGGGGGGGACTAGCGGGAGGGCCGGGGAGCAGTACTTC; cdr3_aa: CAWRGGTSGRAGEQYF
clone_size: NA; v_call: TRBV19; d_call: TRBD2; j_call: TRBJ2-2; cdr3_length: 19; cdr3_nt: TGTGCCAGTAGTGTGGTATGGTCTAGCGGGAGTGTCAGCACCGGGGAGCTGTTTTTT; cdr3_aa: CASSVVWSSGSVSTGELFF
clone_size: NA; v_call: TRBV7-2; d_call: NA; j_call: TRBJ2-5; cdr3_length: 13; cdr3_nt: TGTGCCAGCAGCCTCGTTAGCGGAGAGACCCAGTACTTC; cdr3_aa: CASSLVSGETQYF
clone_size: NA; v_call: TRBV5-4; d_call: NA; j_call: TRBJ1-5; cdr3_length: 18; cdr3_nt: TGTGCCAGCTTCCGTTGGGGCCAGGGAAAATATAGCAATCAGCCCCAGCATTTT; cdr3_aa: CASFRWGQGKYSNQPQHF
clone_size: NA; v_call: TRBV15; d_call: TRBD1; j_call: TRBJ2-7; cdr3_length: 15; cdr3_nt: TGTGCCACCAGCAGAGCAGGGGGAGTTCCCTACGAGCAGTACTTC; cdr3_aa: CATSRAGGVPYEQYF
clone_size: NA; v_call: TRBV7-7; d_call: TRBD2; j_call: TRBJ2-1; cdr3_length: 16; cdr3_nt: TGTGCCAGCAGCTTAGGGGGGACTAGCGGGCTAAGCGGGCAGTTCTTC; cdr3_aa: CASSLGGTSGLSGQFF
clone_size: NA; v_call: TRBV7-6; d_call: NA; j_call: TRBJ1-2; cdr3_length: 13; cdr3_nt: TGTGCCAGCAGTTCGGGAACAAAAGGTGGCTACACCTTC; cdr3_aa: CASSSGTKGGYTF
clone_size: NA; v_call: TRBV7-2; d_call: NA; j_call: TRBJ1-1; cdr3_length: 12; cdr3_nt: TGTGCCAGCAGCCGGAGGGACACTGAAGCTTTCTTT; cdr3_aa: CASSRRDTEAFF
clone_size: NA; v_call: TRBV7-8; d_call: TRBD1; j_call: TRBJ1-1; cdr3_length: 14; cdr3_nt: TGTGCCAGCAGCCCTCGACAGGGTAGCACTGAAGCTTTCTTT; cdr3_aa: CASSPRQGSTEAFF
clone_size: NA; v_call: TRBV28; d_call: NA; j_call: TRBJ1-1; cdr3_length: 14; cdr3_nt: TGTGCCAGCAGTTTTGGGCGAGTGAACACTGAAGCTTTCTTT; cdr3_aa: CASSFGRVNTEAFF
clone_size: NA; v_call: TRBV27; d_call: NA; j_call: TRBJ2-1; cdr3_length: 17; cdr3_nt: TGTGCCAGCAGTCCCCTCTTCCGGGGTAGCTCCTACAATGAGCAGTTCTTC; cdr3_aa: CASSPLFRGSSYNEQFF
clone_size: NA; v_call: TRBV4-1; d_call: TRBD1; j_call: TRBJ1-2; cdr3_length: 14; cdr3_nt: TGCGCCAGCAGCCACCCGGACAGGGGTTTAGGCTACACCTTC; cdr3_aa: CASSHPDRGLGYTF
clone_size: NA; v_call: TRBV29-1; d_call: TRBD1; j_call: TRBJ2-7; cdr3_length: 15; cdr3_nt: TGCAGCGTTTTCTCCGGGACAGCTGCTTCCTACGAGCAGTACTTC; cdr3_aa: CSVFSGTAASYEQYF
clone_size: few; v_call: TRBV18; d_call: NA; j_call: TRBJ2-7; cdr3_length: 15; cdr3_nt: TGTGCCAGCTCACCCCCTTCTAAGGGGCCCTACGAGCAGTACTTC; cdr3_aa: CASSPPSKGPYEQYF
clone_size: NA; v_call: TRBV29-1; d_call: TRBD2; j_call: TRBJ2-7; cdr3_length: 12; cdr3_nt: TGCAGCGTTGGGACTAGTTCTTACGAGCAGTACTTC; cdr3_aa: CSVGTSSYEQYF
clone_size: NA; v_call: TRBV5-6; d_call: TRBD1; j_call: TRBJ2-7; cdr3_length: 15; cdr3_nt: TGTGCCAGCAGCCGCCGGGACAGGGGGACCTACGAGCAGTACTTC; cdr3_aa: CASSRRDRGTYEQYF
clone_size: NA; v_call: TRBV4-3; d_call: NA; j_call: TRBJ2-7; cdr3_length: 14; cdr3_nt: TGCGCCAGCAGCCAAGATAGCCGGGGATACGAGCAGTACTTC; cdr3_aa: CASSQDSRGYEQYF
clone_size: NA; v_call: TRBV7-3; d_call: NA; j_call: TRBJ1-4; cdr3_length: 13; cdr3_nt: TGTGCCAGCGCCCGGGAAGTCGGAGAAAAACTGTTTTTT; cdr3_aa: CASAREVGEKLFF